The 4 T cell receptor beta chains presented below share a single source sample, sequenced in a study of radiotherapy plus CTLA-4 blockade in lung cancer. Assay used: immunoSEQ multiplex PCR; TCRdb lists only in-frame clones, some missing. The sample carries approximately 28,000 clones, over 70% recorded once. Sample: peripheral blood, taken from a patient treated with radiotherapy plus ipilimumab. The receptors were gathered from a human donor with non-small cell lung cancer that progressed on radiotherapy plus ipilimumab.

V usage is TRBV28 and J usage is TRBJ1-2; no firm D call. The germline gives CDR1 MDHEN, CDR2 SYDVKM. The CDR3 runs to 13 residues. Trimming took off 3 bases at V and 4 bases at J, with 9 bases between the two ends. The CDR3 loop reads CASSFTYVYGYTF. Written as DNA, the CDR3 is TGTGCCAGCAGTTTTACCTACGTCTATGGCTACACCTTC.

The gene calls are TRBV15 and TRBJ1-5; the D is unclear. The V gene lost 0 bases and the J gene lost 4 bases, with 16 bases spanning the gap. Per the germline V gene, CDR1 is LNHNV and CDR2 is YYDKDF (reference sequence). The CDR3 has 17 residues. The CDR3 sequence is CATSRDKALHHNQPQHF. CDR3 sequence (DNA): TGTGCCACCAGCAGAGATAAGGCCCTCCATCATAATCAGCCCCAGCATTTT. Full variable domain (remainder filled in from reference TRBV15 and TRBJ1-5): DAMVIQNPRYQVTQFGKPVTLSCSQTLNHNVMYWYQQKSSQAPKLLFHYYDKDFNNEADTPDNFQSRRPNTSFCFLDIRSPGLGDTAMYLCATSRDKALHHNQPQHFGDGTRLSIL.

The V call is TRBV27, the J call TRBJ1-2; D not resolved. Between the trimmed V and J ends, which lost 4 bases and 5 bases, there was a span of 14 bases. Germline V gene data show CDR1 as MNHEY and CDR2 as SMNVEV (reference sequence). The CDR3 spans 14 residues. CDR3 sequence reads: CASSWKSRDYGYTF. The DNA of the CDR3 is TGTGCCAGCAGTTGGAAATCGAGGGATTATGGCTACACCTTC.

This chain joins TRBV5-6 and TRBJ2-5, with D possibly matching TRBD1 (7 bases). Germline V gene data show CDR1 as SGHDT and CDR2 as YYEEEE. The CDR3 is made up of 16 amino acids. Trimming removed 0 bases from V and 1 base from J, with 13 bases in between. The CDR3 loop reads CASSLGQGGLQETQYF. In nucleotides, the CDR3 is TGTGCCAGCAGCTTGGGTCAGGGGGGACTCCAAGAGACCCAGTACTTC.